Each of the 32 T cell receptor beta chains below was sequenced from the same sample in a study of neurological immune-mediated disorders. TCRdb reprocessed the 5' RACE reads with MiXCR, giving one entry per CDR3 protein. The table records roughly 30,000 distinct CDR3 sequences, over 10% of them present only once. Sequencing was carried out using PBMCs. The source is a woman aged 60-70 years in good health.

This clonotype was recorded many times. The chain uses TRBV7-9 and TRBJ1-2; D unclear. This CDR3 comprises 14 residues. V was trimmed by 5 bases and J by 8 bases, leaving 18 bases between them. Germline V CDR1 and CDR2: SEHNR, FQNEAQ (reference sequence). Written as DNA, the CDR3 is TGTGCCAGCAGCCTAAGGACTCTCGGAGAGGGCTACACCTTC. This codes for CASSLRTLGEGYTF. Combining the CDR3 with reference TRBV7-9 and TRBJ1-2 gives the whole variable domain DTGVSQNPRHKITKRGQNVTFRCDPISEHNRLYWYRQTLGQGPEFLTYFQNEAQLEKSRLLSDRFSAERPKGSFSTLEIQRTEQGDSAMYLCASSLRTLGEGYTFGSGTRLTVV.

A remark on this clonotype: A read error may produce the germline difference seen at one junction end. V usage is TRBV29-1 and J usage is TRBJ2-5, with a weak D call TRBD2 (5 bases). CDR1 is SQVTM and CDR2 is ANQGSEA in the germline V gene. There are 14 residues in the CDR3. This CDR3 is CSVEAAARYNEQYF. In nucleotides, the CDR3 is TGTAGCGTTGAAGCCGCGGCCCGATACAATGAGCAGTACTTC.

As to this clonotype: This sequence may be a read error, since a much larger clone differs from it by one base. The chain couples TRBV5-1 to TRBJ1-1; a weak D match, TRBD1 (5 bases). The CDR3 sequence is 15 residues long. Germline-derived CDR1 and CDR2 are SGHRS and YFSETQ. In DNA form, the CDR3 reads TGCGCCATCAGCTTGGGACGGACCATGAACACTGAAGCTTTCTTT. It translates to CAISLGRTMNTEAFF.

In this sample, this clonotype turned up many times. The chain joins TRBV10-3 to TRBJ1-5; 12 positions match TRBD1. CDR1 is ENHRY and CDR2 is SYGVKD in the germline V gene. The CDR3 has 16 amino acids. V lost 3 bases to trimming and J lost 5 bases; unmatched junction nucleotides: 5. The DNA for the CDR3 is TGTGCCATCAGTGATCCCGGGACAGGGGGCCATCAGCCCCAGCATTTT. This gives the protein CAISDPGTGGHQPQHF.

This clonotype was observed many times. The chain links TRBV6-2 or TRBV6-3 to TRBJ1-2; 7 bases are shared with TRBD1. CDR1 is MNHEY, CDR2 SVGEGT, per germline. After removal of 4 bases from V and 3 bases from J, the junction contained 2 bases not matched to a gene. The CDR3 totals 13 residues. This CDR3 reads CASSFTGDYGYTF. CDR3 nucleotides: TGTGCCAGCAGTTTCACAGGGGACTATGGCTACACCTTC.

This clonotype occurred many times. The chain carries TRBV7-9 and TRBJ1-5; 7 bases line up with TRBD1. With V trimmed by 4 bases and J by 7 bases, 4 bases remained unmatched. The germline V gene has CDR1 SEHNR and CDR2 FQNEAQ (reference sequence). The CDR3 has 13 residues. The CDR3: CASSSNRGQPQHF. The DNA of the CDR3 is TGTGCCAGCAGCTCCAACAGGGGACAGCCCCAGCATTTT. Together with reference TRBV7-9 and TRBJ1-5, the CDR3 gives the full variable domain: DTGVSQNPRHKITKRGQNVTFRCDPISEHNRLYWYRQTLGQGPEFLTYFQNEAQLEKSRLLSDRFSAERPKGSFSTLEIQRTEQGDSAMYLCASSSNRGQPQHFGDGTRLSIL.

This clonotype has at least ten counts. The rearrangement uses TRBV9 and TRBJ2-4; D assignment may be TRBD1 or TRBD2 (6 bases each). Per germline, CDR1 SGDLS and CDR2 YYNGEE. The V and J ends lost 4 bases and 0 bases respectively, with 14 bases between them. The CDR3 contains 16 residues. Here the CDR3 DNA reads TGTGCCAGCAGCCCGGGGGACACTCTAGCCAAAAACATTCAGTACTTC. Its translation is CASSPGDTLAKNIQYF.

In its sample, this clonotype was seen many times. The V call is TRBV4-2, the J call TRBJ2-1; 14 nucleotides match TRBD2. V gave up 5 bases and J gave up 9 bases; unmatched junction bases: 9. This CDR3 has 16 amino acids. The germline CDR1 and CDR2 sequences are LGHNA and YNFKEQ. The CDR3 region has the DNA TGTGCCAGCAGCGAATCCGGGACTAGCGGGGGCGGTGAGCAGTTCTTC. Encoded protein: CASSESGTSGGGEQFF.

This clonotype has at least ten counts. The chain joins TRBV20-1 to TRBJ1-5; D is possibly TRBD1 (5 bases). Germline V lookup: CDR1 DFQATT, CDR2 SNEGSKA (reference sequence). Deletions cut 5 bases from V and 3 bases from J, with 14 bases between. The CDR3 length is 14 residues. The CDR3 nucleotides read TGCAGTGCTTTGGACCAGGGAAACAATCAGCCCCAGCATTTT. As protein: CSALDQGNNQPQHF.

This clonotype was recorded at least ten times. The V gene is TRBV7-9, the J gene TRBJ1-1; D is uncertain. V gave up 5 bases and J gave up 1 base, with 11 bases separating them. Germline CDR1 reads SEHNR; CDR2 reads FQNEAQ (reference sequence). This CDR3 is built from 14 residues. The CDR3 spells CASSREGGNTEAFF. The CDR3 DNA reads as TGTGCCAGCAGCAGGGAAGGCGGGAACACTGAAGCTTTCTTT.

By sample share, this clonotype is medium-sized. The chain couples TRBV20-1 to TRBJ2-7, with TRBD1 matching over 7 bases. The CDR3 covers 14 residues. CDR1 and CDR2 from the germline V gene are DFQATT and SNEGSKA (reference sequence). V was pared by 0 bases and J by 5 bases, with 7 bases of the junction left unmatched. DNA of the CDR3: TGCAGTGCTAGAGATCTCAAGGGGGCGCACGAGCAGTACTTC. Translated: CSARDLKGAHEQYF.

This clonotype has at least ten counts. This chain links TRBV7-2 with TRBJ2-2, with D maybe TRBD1 (6 bases). This CDR3 region has 12 residues. CDR1 is SGHTA, CDR2 FQGNSA, per germline. V lost 5 bases to trimming and J lost 8 bases, with 9 bases between them. In DNA form, the CDR3 reads TGTGCCAGCAGCCGACAGGCGGGGGAGCTGTTTTTT. This translates into CASSRQAGELFF.

At least ten counts were recorded for this clonotype. The chain uses TRBV5-1 and TRBJ1-1; a possible D gene is TRBD1 (6 bases). The CDR3 covers 14 residues. Looked up from germline, CDR1 is SGHRS and CDR2 is YFSETQ. Trimming cost V 1 base and J 3 bases, with 10 bases left between them. The CDR3 spells CASSLRDTYTEAFF. CDR3 coding DNA: TGCGCCAGCAGCTTGCGGGACACCTACACTGAAGCTTTCTTT.

Many counts were recorded for this clonotype. The chain's CDR3 is CASSPIRETDTQYF. DNA for the CDR3: TGTGCCAGCAGCCCTATAAGGGAAACAGATACGCAGTATTTT. The chain couples TRBV12-3 or TRBV12-4 to TRBJ2-3; D not resolved. The CDR3 consists of 14 residues. V lost 6 bases and J 3 bases, leaving 13 bases between the germline ends.

This clonotype was found many times. The V call is TRBV7-8, the J call TRBJ2-7; 7 bases fit TRBD2. This CDR3 spans 13 amino acids. Germline V gene data show CDR1 as SGHVS and CDR2 as FQNEAQ. V was pared by 5 bases and J by 5 bases, with 6 bases of the junction left unmatched. The CDR3 DNA reads as TGTGCCAGCAGCCCCGGGGGGATGCACGAGCAGTACTTC. Translation gives CASSPGGMHEQYF.

As to this clonotype: This may arise from a read error, as a much more abundant clone is one base away. This sequence joins TRBV5-1 and TRBJ2-7, with 11 nucleotides matching TRBD2. Germline V lookup: CDR1 SGHRS, CDR2 YFSETQ. The CDR3 is 15 residues long. With 0 bases clipped from V and 8 bases from J, the junction kept 7 bases outside the gene matches. The CDR3 spells CASSLGVAGGQQQYF. Written as DNA, the CDR3 is TGCGCCAGCAGCTTGGGCGTAGCGGGGGGGCAACAGCAGTACTTC.

This clonotype was seen at least ten times. The V gene is TRBV20-1, the J gene TRBJ1-1; D gene unclear. V was pared by 7 bases and J by 3 bases, with 12 bases between. This CDR3 contains 12 residues. CDR1 and CDR2 from the germline V gene are DFQATT and SNEGSKA (reference sequence). The CDR3 spells CSGAGPYTEAFF. As DNA, the CDR3 is TGCAGTGGGGCCGGGCCATACACTGAAGCTTTCTTT.

Ten or more counts support this clonotype. V and J are TRBV20-1 and TRBJ1-2; D is uncertain. The CDR3 extends over 12 amino acids. Trimming took 0 bases from V and 5 from J, leaving 7 bases between them. The V gene's germline CDR1 is DFQATT and CDR2 SNEGSKA (reference sequence). The CDR3 DNA reads as TGCAGTGCTAGAGATGATAGATATGGCTACACCTTC. It is translated as CSARDDRYGYTF.

There are many counts of this clonotype. The J gene is TRBJ1-5, the V gene TRBV29-1; D unresolved. Germline CDR1 reads SQVTM; CDR2 reads ANQGSEA. The V end was cut by 4 bases, the J end by 4 bases, with 11 bases between. The CDR3 consists of 13 residues. The CDR3: CSVASGKNQPQHF. The CDR3 region has the DNA TGCAGCGTTGCTTCGGGAAAGAATCAGCCCCAGCATTTT.

This clonotype was recorded many times. The rearrangement joins TRBV7-3 to TRBJ2-6, with unresolved D. Per the germline V gene, CDR1 is SGHTA and CDR2 is FQGTGA. V was trimmed by 2 bases and J by 0 bases, leaving 5 bases between them. The CDR3 is 15 amino acids. The CDR3 region is CASSLFPSGANVLTF. DNA of the CDR3: TGTGCCAGCAGCTTATTCCCCTCTGGGGCCAACGTCCTGACTTTC.

By share, this clonotype ranks as medium-sized. The rearrangement uses TRBV3-1 and TRBJ2-4; the D is unclear. The CDR3 length is 15 residues. Trimming left V 1 base short and J 2 bases short, with 9 bases between. The V gene's germline CDR1 is LGHDT and CDR2 YNNKEL (reference sequence). This CDR3 is CASSQATVTKNIQYF. CDR3 DNA sequence: TGTGCCAGCAGCCAAGCAACGGTGACCAAAAACATTCAGTACTTC.

This clonotype is labeled medium-sized. The chain links TRBV12-3 or TRBV12-4 to TRBJ2-3, with D perhaps being TRBD1 or TRBD2 (6 bases each). V lost 7 bases and J 4 bases, leaving 15 bases between the germline ends. The CDR3 totals 14 residues. DNA for the CDR3: TGTGCCAGCATCATAGACAGGAGGGCAGATACGCAGTATTTT. Its translation is CASIIDRRADTQYF.

In this sample, this clonotype turned up many times. This chain uses TRBV5-1 with TRBJ2-5; the D gene could be TRBD1 or TRBD2 (6 bases each). CDR1 and CDR2 (germline): SGHRS, YFSETQ. Trimming took off 4 bases at V and 2 bases at J, with 9 bases between the two ends. This CDR3 spans 13 amino acids. CDR3 in DNA: TGCGCCAGCAGCGGAGGGGGACAAGAGACCCAGTACTTC. Protein: CASSGGGQETQYF.

This clonotype was observed many times. This sequence joins TRBV5-1 and TRBJ1-6; tentative D call: TRBD1 (6 bases). Trimming cost V 3 bases and J 0 bases, with 16 bases left between them. CDR1 and CDR2 from the germline V gene are SGHRS and YFSETQ. The CDR3 is made up of 18 amino acids. The CDR3 spells CASSSNDRPSSYNSPLHF. The CDR3 nucleotides read TGCGCCAGCAGCTCAAACGACAGGCCGAGCTCCTATAATTCACCCCTCCACTTT.

This clonotype was seen many times. This rearrangement joins TRBV9 to TRBJ1-4, with TRBD1 identical over 8 bases. This CDR3 is 17 amino acids long. V shed 4 bases, J shed 5 bases, and the junction held 13 bases outside the gene matches. Germline CDR1 SGDLS, CDR2 YYNGEE. CDR3 sequence: CASSRTPRAGGNEKLFF. CDR3 bases: TGTGCCAGCAGCAGAACCCCTCGCGCAGGGGGCAATGAAAAACTGTTTTTT.

This clonotype was counted many times. The chain carries TRBV10-3 and TRBJ1-6, with 9 bases that match TRBD1. This CDR3 spans 13 amino acids. Per the germline V gene, CDR1 is ENHRY and CDR2 is SYGVKD. V gave up 8 bases and J gave up 8 bases; unmatched junction bases: 4. The DNA for the CDR3 is TGTGCCATCTCTCGGGACAGGGATTCACCCCTCCACTTT. This sequence encodes CAISRDRDSPLHF.

The rearrangement uses TRBV4-3 and TRBJ2-4; 11 nucleotides align to TRBD1. The CDR3 loop spans 14 amino acids. J gave up 9 bases and V 3 bases, and 4 bases lay outside the gene matches. Germline CDR1 LGHNA, CDR2 YSLEER. CDR3 bases: TGCGCCAGCAGCCAGGACAGGGGGCGCATCATTCAGTACTTC. It translates to CASSQDRGRIIQYF.

This clonotype came up many times. The chain recombines TRBV5-1 with TRBJ2-7; 13 bases match TRBD2. The CDR3 consists of 16 residues. V lost 2 bases, J lost 7 bases, and 9 bases stayed unmatched. Germline CDR1 reads SGHRS; CDR2 reads YFSETQ. The CDR3: CASSFTSGGALSEQYF. CDR3 DNA sequence: TGCGCCAGCAGCTTTACTAGCGGGGGGGCACTAAGTGAGCAGTACTTC. Using reference TRBV5-1 and TRBJ2-7 for the parts outside the CDR3, the full variable domain is KAGVTQTPRYLIKTRGQQVTLSCSPISGHRSVSWYQQTPGQGLQFLFEYFSETQRNKGNFPGRFSGRQFSNSRSEMNVSTLELGDSALYLCASSFTSGGALSEQYFGPGTRLTVT.

This clonotype was detected ten times or more. The chain has TRBV5-1 and TRBJ2-2; D might be TRBD1 or TRBD2, each matching 5 bases. This CDR3 region has 13 residues. With 8 bases removed from V and 6 bases from J, the gap between germline ends came to 14 bases. CDR1 SGHRS and CDR2 YFSETQ come from the germline V gene. The CDR3 sequence: CASQGESPGELFF. CDR3 nucleotide sequence: TGCGCCAGTCAGGGAGAAAGCCCCGGGGAGCTGTTTTTT.

This clonotype was detected ten times or more. V gene TRBV4-3 combines with J gene TRBJ2-2; D possibly corresponds to TRBD1 (6 bases). Germline CDR1 is LGHNA and CDR2 is YSLEER. The CDR3 runs 15 residues. The V end was cut by 0 bases, the J end by 7 bases, with 12 bases between. The CDR3 DNA reads TGCGCCAGCAGCCAAGATCAGGGGTATGGCGGGGAGCTGTTTTTT. Residues: CASSQDQGYGGELFF.

This clonotype was counted ten times or more. The rearrangement uses TRBV29-1 and TRBJ1-1, with D uncertain. Deletions cut 6 bases from V and 0 bases from J, with 11 bases between. The CDR3 extends over 13 amino acids. Germline V gene data show CDR1 as SQVTM and CDR2 as ANQGSEA. The CDR3 nucleotides read TGCAGCGTCGTACGGCCGATGAACACTGAAGCTTTCTTT. It translates to CSVVRPMNTEAFF.

This clonotype was recorded at least ten times. V and J are TRBV7-2 and TRBJ1-6, with no clear D. Trimming cost V 1 base and J 11 bases, with 6 bases left between them. The germline gives CDR1 SGHTA, CDR2 FQGNSA. This CDR3 comprises 12 residues. The CDR3 reads CASSLELPPLHF. The DNA of the CDR3 is TGTGCCAGCAGCTTAGAGCTTCCACCCCTCCACTTT.